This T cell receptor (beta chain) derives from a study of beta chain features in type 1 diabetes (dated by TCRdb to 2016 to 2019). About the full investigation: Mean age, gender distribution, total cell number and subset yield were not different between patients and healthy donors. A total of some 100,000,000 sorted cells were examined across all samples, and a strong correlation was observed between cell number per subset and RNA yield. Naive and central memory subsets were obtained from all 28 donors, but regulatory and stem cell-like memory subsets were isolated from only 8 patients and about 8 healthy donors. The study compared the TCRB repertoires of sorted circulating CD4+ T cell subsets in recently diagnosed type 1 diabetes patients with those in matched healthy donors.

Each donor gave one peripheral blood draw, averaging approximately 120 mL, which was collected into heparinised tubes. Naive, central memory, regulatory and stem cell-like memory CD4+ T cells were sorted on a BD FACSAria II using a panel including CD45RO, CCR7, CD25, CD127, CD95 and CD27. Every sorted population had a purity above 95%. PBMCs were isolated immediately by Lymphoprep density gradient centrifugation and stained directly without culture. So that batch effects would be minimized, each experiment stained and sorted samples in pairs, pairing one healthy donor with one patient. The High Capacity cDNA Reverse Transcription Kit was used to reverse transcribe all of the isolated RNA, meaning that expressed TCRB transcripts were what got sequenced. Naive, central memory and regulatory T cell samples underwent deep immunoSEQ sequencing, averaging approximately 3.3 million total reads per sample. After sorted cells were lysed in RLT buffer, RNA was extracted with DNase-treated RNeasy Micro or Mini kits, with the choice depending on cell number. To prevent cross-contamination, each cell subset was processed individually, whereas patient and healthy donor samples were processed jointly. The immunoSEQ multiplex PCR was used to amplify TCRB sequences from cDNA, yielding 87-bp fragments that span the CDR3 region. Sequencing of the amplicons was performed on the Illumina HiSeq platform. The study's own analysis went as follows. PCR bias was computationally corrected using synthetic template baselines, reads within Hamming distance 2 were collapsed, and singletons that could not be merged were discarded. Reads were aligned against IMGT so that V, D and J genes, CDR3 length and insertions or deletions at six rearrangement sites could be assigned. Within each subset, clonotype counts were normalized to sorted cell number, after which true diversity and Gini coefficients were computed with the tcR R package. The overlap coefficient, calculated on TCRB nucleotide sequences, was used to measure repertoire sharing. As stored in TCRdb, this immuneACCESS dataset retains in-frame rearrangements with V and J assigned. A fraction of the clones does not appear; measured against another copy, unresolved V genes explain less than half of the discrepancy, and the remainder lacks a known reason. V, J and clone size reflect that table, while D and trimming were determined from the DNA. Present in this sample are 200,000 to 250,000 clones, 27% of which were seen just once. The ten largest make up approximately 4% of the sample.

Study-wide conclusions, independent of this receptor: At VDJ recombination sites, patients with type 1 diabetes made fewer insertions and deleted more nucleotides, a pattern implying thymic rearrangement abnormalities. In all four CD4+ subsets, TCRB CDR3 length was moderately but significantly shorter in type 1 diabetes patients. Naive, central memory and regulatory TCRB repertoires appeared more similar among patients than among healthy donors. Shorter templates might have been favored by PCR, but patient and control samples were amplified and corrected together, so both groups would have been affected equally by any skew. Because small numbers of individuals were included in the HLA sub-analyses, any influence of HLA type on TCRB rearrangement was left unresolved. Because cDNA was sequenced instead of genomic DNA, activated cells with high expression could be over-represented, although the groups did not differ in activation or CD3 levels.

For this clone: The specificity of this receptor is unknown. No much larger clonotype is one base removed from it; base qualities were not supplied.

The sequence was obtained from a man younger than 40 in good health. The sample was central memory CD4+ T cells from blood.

The CDR3: CASSLDGSKQGYAYEQYF. In nucleotides, the sequence is TGCGCCAGCAGCTTGGACGGTTCGAAACAGGGTTACGCCTACGAGCAGTACTTC. The rearranged chain carries TRBV5-1 and TRBJ2-7; TRBD1 could be the D gene, as 6 bases match. The CDR3 spans 18 residues, from the cysteine through the phenylalanine. The CDR3 DNA has 54 bases and is translated from base 1. The germline V gene gives CDR1 as SGHRS and CDR2 as YFSETQ. V was cut back by 0 bases and J by 2 bases, leaving a gap of 21 bases between them.